The text below deals with one T cell receptor (beta chain). The entry originates in a study of blood T cell repertoires in COVID-19. At the level of the study: The samples span acute and convalescent COVID-19 from the United States, Italy and Spain. PBMCs, B-cell-depleted T cells, or T cells were the source of the cDNA or gDNA that made up the material.

In the original workflow: Scientists estimated how many nucleated cells there were by amplifying reference gene primers. This table comes from immunoSEQ multiplex PCR, and its TCRdb copy is limited to in-frame clones, with some not included. V and J calls and clone size are given by that table; D and trimming were obtained from the DNA. The table has approximately 35,000 clones, 78% seen once; the top ten hold around 40%. Sequencing used peripheral blood. The receptor's source is a man older than 75 with acute or convalescent COVID-19.

The chain's CDR3 is CASSLIPGDTGELFF. The CDR3 nucleotides read TGCGCCAGCAGCCTTATTCCAGGGGACACCGGGGAGCTGTTTTTT. The V gene is TRBV4-3, the J gene TRBJ2-2, with TRBD1 as a possible D gene (6 bases). The V end lost 4 bases, the J end lost 3 bases, and 12 bases lay between the germline ends. This CDR3 is 15 amino acids long. Germline V lookup: CDR1 LGHNA, CDR2 YSLEER.